This T cell receptor (beta chain) is from a study of cytomegalovirus exposure and HLA in healthy donors. This CDR3 has 17 amino acids. The V gene's germline CDR1 is SGHRS and CDR2 YFSETQ. With 5 bases clipped from V and 6 bases from J, the junction kept 8 bases outside the gene matches. It was with 60 Vbeta and 13 Jbeta primers that the PCR ran. TCRdb's table, derived via immunoSEQ multiplex PCR, lists solely in-frame clones and lacks some. The sample records 150,000 to 200,000 clones, around four fifths being singletons. This clonotype originated in a female donor in good health and CMV-seronegative. Sequenced: PBMCs. The rearrangement uses TRBV5-1 and TRBJ2-1; 16 bases match TRBD2. The DNA of the CDR3 is TGCGCCAGCAGTATGGGACTAGCGGGAGGGAAAGGCAATGAGCAGTTCTTC. Translation gives CASSMGLAGGKGNEQFF.